This entry lists 25 T cell receptor beta chains sequenced from one sample in a study of beta chain features in type 1 diabetes. The study reverse transcribed the entire isolated RNA, so it sequenced expressed TCRB transcripts. Here immunoSEQ multiplex PCR was the method, and the copy in TCRdb shows in-frame clones only, minus some. The sample has around 500,000 clones, about an eighth seen once. The sample taken for sequencing was naive CD4+ T cells from blood. The receptors originated from a woman between 18 and 30 years old in good health.

V gene TRBV5-1 combines with J gene TRBJ2-2, with D possibly matching TRBD2 (5 bases). CDR1 and CDR2 (germline): SGHRS, YFSETQ. This CDR3 has 15 amino acids. Trimming removed 3 bases from V and 4 bases from J, with 13 bases in between. The CDR3 here is CASSSDPAGTGELFF. The CDR3 DNA follows: TGCGCCAGCAGCTCGGACCCGGCGGGCACCGGGGAGCTGTTTTTT.

V gene TRBV10-3 combines with J gene TRBJ2-3; perhaps TRBD2 as D (5 bases). The ends were cut back, 0 bases at V and 2 bases at J, with 18 bases in the middle. Germline assignment: CDR1 ENHRY and CDR2 SYGVKD. This CDR3 comprises 18 residues. CDR3: CAISESFGVLSYTDTQYF. The CDR3 DNA reads TGTGCCATCAGTGAGTCGTTCGGGGTCCTCTCCTACACAGATACGCAGTATTTT.

The rearrangement uses TRBV29-1 and TRBJ2-5; possible D gene TRBD1, 8 bases. This CDR3 comprises 14 residues. In germline, CDR1 is SQVTM, CDR2 ANQGSEA. V was clipped by 7 bases and J by 5 bases, with 20 bases between them. The CDR3 coding sequence is TGCAGCGACCTAGCCGGACAGGGAGGGGAGACCCAGTACTTC. This gives the protein CSDLAGQGGETQYF.

This clone was seen a handful of times. The rearrangement joins TRBV11-2 to TRBJ2-7; D gene unclear. Germline V gives CDR1 SGHAT, CDR2 FQNNGV. The CDR3 runs to 16 residues. With 3 bases removed from V and 3 bases from J, the gap between germline ends came to 18 bases. The CDR3 DNA is TGTGCCAGCAGCTTGCCCCCCGGTCCGAGATACTACGAGCAGTACGTC. It specifies CASSLPPGPRYYEQYV.

This clone has only a few counts. The chain carries TRBV7-9 and TRBJ1-1; tentatively, D is TRBD1 (6 bases). V gave up 4 bases and J gave up 1 base, with 13 bases separating them. The CDR3 consists of 15 residues. The V gene's germline CDR1 is SEHNR and CDR2 FQNEAQ (reference sequence). The CDR3 is CASSSWAQGNTEAFF. The DNA for the CDR3 is TGTGCCAGCAGCTCATGGGCACAGGGGAACACTGAAGCTTTCTTT.

This clone has only a few counts. The chain carries TRBV25-1 and TRBJ1-6; 8 bases are shared with TRBD1. Germline V gene data show CDR1 as MGHDK and CDR2 as SYGVNS. The CDR3 loop spans 14 amino acids. Losses at the gene ends were 4 bases for V and 8 bases for J; bases not matched to a gene: 4. In nucleotides, the CDR3 is TGTGCCAGCAGTGCAGGGGGCAAGTATTCACCCCTCCACTTT. As protein: CASSAGGKYSPLHF.

A few counts support this clone. The rearrangement uses TRBV6-5 and TRBJ1-2; D call uncertain. The germline CDR1 and CDR2 sequences are MNHEY and SVGAGI. V lost 6 bases and J 2 bases, leaving 13 bases between the germline ends. This CDR3 contains 14 residues. The CDR3 bases are TGTGCCAGCAGACCCCCGGTACGAAACTATGGCTACACCTTC. This translates into CASRPPVRNYGYTF.

This clone came up a few times. The V call is TRBV27, the J call TRBJ2-4; 7 nucleotides match TRBD1. J gave up 9 bases and V 10 bases, and 6 bases lay outside the gene matches. This CDR3 has 11 amino acids. Germline V gene data show CDR1 as MNHEY and CDR2 as SMNVEV (reference sequence). The CDR3: CAIGGRGIQYF. The CDR3 DNA follows: TGTGCCATAGGGGGCCGGGGCATTCAGTACTTC.

CDR3 DNA sequence: TGTGCCAGCAGCTTAGAGGGCCTCCTCTATGGCTACACCTTC. Translated, it gives CASSLEGLLYGYTF. The chain is built from TRBV7-9 and TRBJ1-2; D uncertain. The CDR3 is 14 amino acids. The germline CDR1 and CDR2 sequences are SEHNR and FQNEAQ (reference sequence). V lost 1 base and J 4 bases, leaving 10 bases between the germline ends. The full variable domain, with the rest looked up from reference TRBV7-9 and TRBJ1-2, is DTGVSQNPRHKITKRGQNVTFRCDPISEHNRLYWYRQTLGQGPEFLTYFQNEAQLEKSRLLSDRFSAERPKGSFSTLEIQRTEQGDSAMYLCASSLEGLLYGYTFGSGTRLTVV.

This clone was found a few times. The rearrangement uses TRBV7-6 and TRBJ2-3; 7 bases agree with TRBD2. This CDR3 is built from 14 residues. Losses at the gene ends were 4 bases for V and 4 bases for J; bases not matched to a gene: 5. Germline CDR1 is SGHVS and CDR2 is FNYEAQ. In DNA, the CDR3 is TGTGCCAGCAGCTGGACTAGTATCGCAGATACGCAGTATTTT. Its protein is CASSWTSIADTQYF.

This chain uses TRBV7-8 with TRBJ1-2; no reliable D call. The CDR3 runs 15 residues. Trimming left V 5 bases short and J 6 bases short, with 19 bases between. Germline CDR1 reads SGHVS; CDR2 reads FQNEAQ. This chain's CDR3 is CASSTREPGRDGYTF. The CDR3, as DNA: TGTGCCAGCAGCACCCGGGAACCAGGCCGTGATGGCTACACCTTC.

The V call is TRBV5-1, the J call TRBJ2-5; 9 nucleotides agree with TRBD2. The V gene end was trimmed by 4 bases and the J gene end by 3 bases; junction bases not matched to a gene: 4. Germline V gene data show CDR1 as SGHRS and CDR2 as YFSETQ. The CDR3 length is 14 residues. The CDR3 sequence is CASSDVAGEETQYF. CDR3 nucleotide sequence: TGCGCCAGCAGCGACGTAGCGGGGGAAGAGACCCAGTACTTC.

This clone appeared a few times. V and J are TRBV27 and TRBJ2-2; 12 nucleotides agree with TRBD2. Trimming at V came to 5 bases and at J to 5 bases, leaving 12 bases not matched to a gene. Germline V gene sequence: CDR1 MNHEY, CDR2 SMNVEV (reference sequence). This CDR3 spans 18 amino acids. CDR3 residues: CASSPSQLAGGLTGELFF. CDR3 coding DNA: TGTGCCAGCAGTCCAAGCCAGCTAGCGGGAGGGCTTACCGGGGAGCTGTTTTTT.

This clone was counted only a few times. This chain connects TRBV13 to TRBJ1-3, with TRBD1 identical over 8 bases. Germline V gene data show CDR1 as PRHDT and CDR2 as FYEKMQ (reference sequence). V lost 5 bases, J lost 2 bases, and 8 bases stayed unmatched. This CDR3 spans 16 amino acids. CDR3: CASSGKRQGPGNTIYF. In DNA form, the CDR3 reads TGTGCCAGCAGCGGGAAGAGACAGGGGCCTGGAAACACCATATATTTT.

This clone was seen a handful of times. CDR3 sequence: CASREGLSEDTQYF. The DNA of the CDR3 is TGTGCCAGCAGGGAGGGGCTGTCGGAAGATACGCAGTATTTT. The chain carries TRBV6-6 and TRBJ2-3; a weak D match, TRBD2 (6 bases). This CDR3 is built from 14 residues. Germline V gene sequence: CDR1 MNHNY, CDR2 SVGAGI (reference sequence). The ends were cut back, 6 bases at V and 5 bases at J, with 15 bases in the middle.

This chain uses TRBV29-1 with TRBJ1-2; 7 nucleotides agree with TRBD1. The germline CDR1 and CDR2 sequences are SQVTM and ANQGSEA. The ends lost 4 bases at V and 6 bases at J; junction bases unmatched: 5. This CDR3 region has 12 residues. The CDR3 nucleotides read TGCAGCGTTGGGCTAGGGGGCGATGGCTACACCTTC. Protein: CSVGLGGDGYTF.

This clone was counted once. The chain recombines TRBV29-1 with TRBJ2-7; 9 bases are shared with TRBD2. Unmatched junction bases numbered 11, after V lost 3 bases and J lost 2 bases. The CDR3 covers 16 residues. The V gene's germline CDR1 is SQVTM and CDR2 ANQGSEA. Here the CDR3 DNA reads TGCAGCGTTGACCGAGCCCTAGCGGGAACAACCTACGAGCAGTACTTC. Translation: CSVDRALAGTTYEQYF.

The V and J genes are TRBV29-1 and TRBJ2-1; either TRBD1 or TRBD2 may supply D (6 bases each). V was clipped by 4 bases and J by 3 bases, with 16 bases between them. The CDR3 extends over 15 amino acids. Germline CDR1 and CDR2: SQVTM and ANQGSEA. CDR3 in amino acids: CSVARPGGSYNEQFF. The CDR3 DNA is TGCAGCGTTGCCCGCCCCGGGGGCAGCTACAATGAGCAGTTCTTC.

The chain couples TRBV7-2 to TRBJ2-3, with TRBD2 identical over 9 bases. With 5 bases clipped from V and 2 bases from J, the junction kept 8 bases outside the gene matches. This CDR3 is built from 16 residues. Germline V gene lookup returns CDR1 SGHTA and CDR2 FQGNSA. CDR3: CASSTTGTSHTDTQYF. The CDR3, as DNA: TGTGCCAGCAGCACCACCGGGACTAGCCACACAGATACGCAGTATTTT.

V gene TRBV2 combines with J gene TRBJ2-4; 13 nucleotides align to TRBD2. The CDR3 spans 15 residues. Germline CDR1 reads SNHLY; CDR2 reads FYNNEI. V shed 4 bases and J 6 bases; nucleotides not matched to a gene: 3. Here the CDR3 DNA reads TGTGCCAGCAGTGGACTAGCGGGAGGCGGAAACATTCAGTACTTC. It specifies CASSGLAGGGNIQYF.

CDR3 in amino acids: CASSRTHYEQYV. The CDR3 DNA sequence: TGTGCCAGCAGTCGGACCCACTACGAGCAGTACGTC. The V gene is TRBV28, the J gene TRBJ2-7; unclear D gene. The germline V gene encodes CDR1 MDHEN and CDR2 SYDVKM. Trimming stripped 5 bases from V and 3 bases from J, with 8 bases between. The CDR3 has 12 amino acids.

The V and J genes are TRBV2 and TRBJ1-6; 12 bases agree with TRBD1. V shed 6 bases and J 6 bases; nucleotides not matched to a gene: 12. Germline CDR1 and CDR2: SNHLY and FYNNEI. There are 18 residues in the CDR3. The CDR3 DNA sequence: TGTGCCAGCAGCAGGCTGGGGACAGGGGGCCCCCGTAATTCACCCCTCCACTTT. This translates into CASSRLGTGGPRNSPLHF.

The chain couples TRBV5-1 to TRBJ2-3; no reliable D call. The V end was cut by 4 bases, the J end by 2 bases, with 14 bases between. Germline V CDR1 and CDR2: SGHRS, YFSETQ. The CDR3 contains 15 residues. The CDR3 region is CASSPRSVNTDTQYF. The DNA of the CDR3 is TGCGCCAGCAGCCCCCGGTCTGTCAACACAGATACGCAGTATTTT.

The chain combines TRBV7-9 with TRBJ1-4, with no clear D. Germline values: CDR1 SEHNR, CDR2 FQNEAQ (reference sequence). CDR3 length equals 13 residues. V lost 4 bases and J 8 bases, leaving 11 bases between the germline ends. The chain's CDR3 is CASSSQEWEKLFF. The CDR3 DNA reads as TGTGCCAGCAGCTCCCAAGAATGGGAAAAACTGTTTTTT.

This clone came up a few times. The chain combines TRBV6-6 with TRBJ1-2, with D unresolved. Germline values: CDR1 MNHNY, CDR2 SVGAGI (reference sequence). The CDR3 contains 15 residues. Trimming took 3 bases from V and 7 from J, leaving 18 bases between them. The CDR3 spells CASSYQRTDTSGYTF. DNA for the CDR3: TGTGCCAGCAGTTATCAGCGTACGGATACATCTGGCTACACCTTC.